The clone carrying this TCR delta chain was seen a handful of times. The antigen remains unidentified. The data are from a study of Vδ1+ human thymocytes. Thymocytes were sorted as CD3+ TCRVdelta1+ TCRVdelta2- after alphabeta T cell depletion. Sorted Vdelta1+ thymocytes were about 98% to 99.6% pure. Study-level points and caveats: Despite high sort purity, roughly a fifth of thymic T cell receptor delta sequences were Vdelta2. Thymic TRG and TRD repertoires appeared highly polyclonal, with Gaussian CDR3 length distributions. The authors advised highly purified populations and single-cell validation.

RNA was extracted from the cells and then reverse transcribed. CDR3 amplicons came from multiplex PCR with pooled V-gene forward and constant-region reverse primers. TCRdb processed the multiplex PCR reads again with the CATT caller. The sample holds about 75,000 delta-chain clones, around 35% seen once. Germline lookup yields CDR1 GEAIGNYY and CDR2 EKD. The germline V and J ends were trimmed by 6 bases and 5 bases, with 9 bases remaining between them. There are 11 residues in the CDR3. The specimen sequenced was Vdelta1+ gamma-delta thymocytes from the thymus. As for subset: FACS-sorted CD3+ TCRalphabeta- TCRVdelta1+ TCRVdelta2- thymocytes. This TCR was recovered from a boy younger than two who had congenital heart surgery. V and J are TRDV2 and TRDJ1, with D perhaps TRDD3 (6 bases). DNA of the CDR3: TGTGCCTGTATCCTGGGGGATAAACTCATCTTT. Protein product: CACILGDKLIF.